These 19 T cell receptor beta chains were sequenced from one sample in a study of blood T cell repertoires in COVID-19. The repertoire was sequenced with immunoSEQ multiplex PCR; TCRdb's copy has only in-frame clones and lacks some. The sample records 260,000 or so clones, nearly 90% being singletons. Source material: peripheral blood. The receptor source for this set is a young man with active or convalescent COVID-19.

The chain recombines TRBV27 with TRBJ2-3; TRBD1 matches at 8 bases. The CDR3 is 16 residues long. Germline values: CDR1 MNHEY, CDR2 SMNVEV (reference sequence). Unmatched junction bases numbered 9, after V lost 5 bases and J lost 2 bases. CDR3 DNA: TGTGCCAGCAGTACTCCGACAGGGGCTACCACAGATACGCAGTATTTT. It is translated as CASSTPTGATTDTQYF.

The V call is TRBV9, the J call TRBJ1-1; D gene uncertain. The germline V gene has CDR1 SGDLS and CDR2 YYNGEE. The CDR3 loop spans 14 amino acids. Trimming cost V 3 bases and J 6 bases, with 15 bases left between them. CDR3 nucleotides: TGTGCCAGCAGCGCCATCGAGGGCAAGCCTGAAGCTTTCTTT. Its protein is CASSAIEGKPEAFF.

This chain links TRBV5-1 with TRBJ1-6, with D possibly TRBD1 on 5 matching bases. The CDR3 contains 15 residues. Germline-derived CDR1 and CDR2 are SGHRS and YFSETQ. V lost 0 bases and J lost 7, with 11 bases in between. The CDR3 coding sequence is TGCGCCAGCAGCTTGGTGCAGGGAGGCAATTCACCCCTCCACTTT. Encoded protein: CASSLVQGGNSPLHF.

The chain employs TRBV6-6 and TRBJ2-1; 9 bases align to TRBD1. CDR1 and CDR2 (germline): MNHNY, SVGAGI (reference sequence). V shed 5 bases, J shed 4 bases, and the junction held 9 bases outside the gene matches. CDR3 length: 16 residues. CDR3 loop: CASSQGQGRVYNEQFF. As DNA, the CDR3 is TGTGCCAGCAGTCAAGGACAGGGGCGAGTTTACAATGAGCAGTTCTTC.

The genes are TRBV28 and TRBJ1-6, with D possibly being TRBD1 (5 bases). This CDR3 is 14 amino acids long. V gave up 6 bases and J gave up 16 bases, with 22 bases separating them. CDR1 is MDHEN, CDR2 SYDVKM, per germline. The CDR3 spells CASSWGGRGIELHF. The CDR3 coding sequence is TGTGCCAGCAGCTGGGGTGGGAGGGGTATCGAACTCCACTTT.

For the CDR3, the DNA is TGTGCCAGTAGTCTGCCGGGACAGGGAACCGATACGCAGTATTTT. Its protein is CASSLPGQGTDTQYF. The V and J genes are TRBV19 and TRBJ2-3, with 9 bases lining up with TRBD1. Losses at the gene ends were 5 bases for V and 6 bases for J; bases not matched to a gene: 9. Germline CDR1 LNHDA, CDR2 SQIVND (reference sequence). This CDR3 is built from 15 residues. The variable domain in full, completed from reference TRBV19 and TRBJ2-3, reads DGGITQSPKYLFRKEGQNVTLSCEQNLNHDAMYWYRQDPGQGLRLIYYSQIVNDFQKGDIAEGYSVSREKKESFPLTVTSAQKNPTAFYLCASSLPGQGTDTQYFGPGTRLTVL.

The rearrangement links TRBV27 to TRBJ2-3, with 13 bases aligning to TRBD2. With 3 bases clipped from V and 6 bases from J, the junction kept 15 bases outside the gene matches. The germline V gene has CDR1 MNHEY and CDR2 SMNVEV (reference sequence). The CDR3 length is 19 residues. CDR3 nucleotides: TGTGCCAGCAGTTTTTTCCCGGCGACTAGCGGGGGGCAAATCGATACGCAGTATTTT. Protein product: CASSFFPATSGGQIDTQYF.

This chain links TRBV7-9 with TRBJ1-2, with 7 bases aligning to TRBD1. The V gene end was trimmed by 6 bases and the J gene end by 6 bases; junction bases not matched to a gene: 10. The V gene's germline CDR1 is SEHNR and CDR2 FQNEAQ (reference sequence). CDR3 length: 14 amino acids. Here the CDR3 reads CASSTETGWDGYTF. In nucleotides, the CDR3 is TGTGCCAGCAGTACAGAGACAGGGTGGGATGGCTACACCTTC.

This chain's CDR3 is CASSPGTAYTDTQYF. CDR3 coding DNA: TGTGCCAGCAGCCCCGGGACAGCCTACACAGATACGCAGTATTTT. The genes are TRBV27 and TRBJ2-3; TRBD1 matches at 7 bases. CDR1 and CDR2 from the germline V gene are MNHEY and SMNVEV (reference sequence). The CDR3 runs to 15 residues. With V trimmed by 6 bases and J by 2 bases, 8 bases remained unmatched.

The chain has TRBV10-3 and TRBJ2-7; TRBD1 aligns across 11 bases. Germline trimming cut 2 bases from V and 3 bases from J; bases unmatched to any gene: 12. This CDR3 spans 18 amino acids. The germline V gene has CDR1 ENHRY and CDR2 SYGVKD. The CDR3 reads CAISEPGQGAKVYYEQYF. As DNA, the CDR3 is TGTGCCATCAGTGAGCCAGGACAGGGGGCTAAGGTCTACTACGAGCAGTACTTC.

This clone was counted once. The chain employs TRBV6-5 and TRBJ1-1; no clear D. The germline V gene has CDR1 MNHEY and CDR2 SVGAGI. The CDR3 has 14 residues. The germline V and J ends were trimmed by 6 bases and 0 bases, with 11 bases remaining between them. CDR3 sequence: CASRRRTVNTEAFF. The CDR3 DNA reads TGTGCCAGCAGACGGCGGACTGTGAACACTGAAGCTTTCTTT.

The J gene is TRBJ1-5, the V gene TRBV7-2; 10 nucleotides match TRBD1. CDR1 and CDR2 (germline): SGHTA, FQGNSA. J lost 3 bases, V lost 5 bases, and 10 bases had no gene match. This CDR3 contains 17 residues. The CDR3 is CASSRGQGPGHNQPQHF. The CDR3 nucleotides are TGTGCCAGCAGCCGGGGACAGGGGCCCGGACACAATCAGCCCCAGCATTTT.

The chain has TRBV11-2 and TRBJ2-1; D might be TRBD2 (6 bases). From germline, CDR1 is SGHAT and CDR2 FQNNGV. CDR3 length: 16 residues. Deletions cut 4 bases from V and 4 bases from J, with 17 bases between. The CDR3 loop reads CASSYTTGVLYNEQFF. The CDR3, as DNA: TGTGCCAGCAGCTACACAACGGGGGTACTATACAATGAGCAGTTCTTC.

The rearrangement joins TRBV25-1 to TRBJ2-7, with D unclear. V was trimmed by 4 bases and J by 4 bases, leaving 14 bases between them. Germline values: CDR1 MGHDK, CDR2 SYGVNS. The CDR3 is 14 residues long. The CDR3 DNA reads TGTGCCAGCAGTGGAGTCCAAAACAGATACGAGCAGTACTTC. This translates into CASSGVQNRYEQYF.

This clone was detected only once. The rearrangement links TRBV19 to TRBJ1-2, with D maybe TRBD1 (6 bases). Germline V gives CDR1 LNHDA, CDR2 SQIVND (reference sequence). V dropped 1 base and J dropped 8 bases, with 17 bases sitting between them. The CDR3 is 15 amino acids. CDR3 nucleotide sequence: TGTGCCAGTAGTATAGGCCGGACAGCTTCGAAGGGCTACACCTTC. Amino acid sequence: CASSIGRTASKGYTF.

The chain joins TRBV5-6 to TRBJ2-7; 7 nucleotides agree with TRBD1. Trimming cost V 4 bases and J 5 bases; bases outside gene matches: 12. CDR3 length equals 15 residues. Germline CDR1 SGHDT, CDR2 YYEEEE. CDR3 nucleotides: TGTGCCAGCAGCGGCGACAGGGTAGCCCTAGACGAGCAGTACTTC. It is translated as CASSGDRVALDEQYF.

The chain employs TRBV19 and TRBJ2-3, with 12 bases aligning to TRBD2. Per the germline V gene, CDR1 is LNHDA and CDR2 is SQIVND (reference sequence). The CDR3 sequence is 15 residues long. Here the CDR3 reads CLGASGGAVKDTQYF. CDR3 DNA: TGTTTAGGGGCTAGCGGGGGGGCCGTTAAAGATACGCAGTATTTT.

This chain joins TRBV27 and TRBJ1-1, with D perhaps TRBD1 (6 bases). Germline CDR1 MNHEY, CDR2 SMNVEV (reference sequence). The CDR3 is 12 residues long. V lost 8 bases and J lost 1, with 8 bases in between. The CDR3 DNA reads as TGTGCCAGCGGGGACACGAACACTGAAGCTTTCTTT. It is translated as CASGDTNTEAFF.

Concerning this clone itself: Other nucleotide sequences from this sample produce the same CDR3. The rearrangement links TRBV9 to TRBJ2-1, with 11 nucleotides matching TRBD2. V lost 2 bases, J lost 4 bases, and 2 bases stayed unmatched. Germline V CDR1 and CDR2: SGDLS, YYNGEE. The CDR3 sequence is 15 residues long. The CDR3 nucleotides read TGTGCCAGCAGCGTCGGGACTAGCGGATACAATGAGCAGTTCTTC. It codes for CASSVGTSGYNEQFF.